This T cell receptor (beta chain) was sequenced for a study of CD8+ T cells in alopecia areata (dated by TCRdb to 2017 to 2018). Regarding the research as a whole: The treated patients took part in an open-label pilot trial in which moderate-to-severe alopecia areata was treated with oral tofacitinib at 5 to 10 mg twice daily. Patients received tofacitinib for 6 to 18 months and were then followed off drug for 6 months to check for delayed response and recurrence. Disease severity in treated patients was measured with the SALT score, which quantifies the percentage of affected scalp surface area. The study used high-throughput TCRbeta sequencing to examine T cell clonal expansion in alopecia areata, in both the C3H/HeJ mouse model and human patients. Scalp tissue and sorted CD4+ and CD8+ peripheral blood T cells from patchy and totalis/universalis alopecia areata patients and from healthy controls were covered by human TCRbeta sequencing. Patients on tofacitinib were biopsied at baseline and after 4 and 24 weeks of treatment, and several of the patients also had a later scalp biopsy. Scalp clonality was compared among normal scalp (n=4), patchy alopecia areata scalp (n=8), and alopecia totalis/universalis scalp (n=8). RNA was extracted with the PAXgene miRNA kit for fixed scalp, the miRNeasy kit for PBMCs, and the RNeasy kit for mouse skin. Amplification of TCRbeta CDR3 regions was done by immunoSEQ multiplex PCR using 35 Vbeta forward primers and 13 Jbeta reverse primers. What the authors observed across the whole study: Scalp TCR repertoire analysis is complicated because resident alphabeta T cells in normal human skin are also sequenced, whereas mouse skin is dominated by gammadelta T cells. TCR sequences shared between patients were less clear than in mice, possibly partly because of HLA diversity in the patient population. Tofacitinib significantly decreased scalp clonality and the number of expanded CD8+ clones among the top 100 scalp clones. The treated cohort was small, with a single nonresponder, so links between baseline CD8+ expansion and response need larger studies. During tofacitinib treatment, many expanded lesional clones remained in scalp and blood, and this persistence may partly explain relapse after treatment is stopped. Higher clonality and more expanded CD8+ clones were observed in lesional scalp than in normal scalp, particularly in alopecia totalis/universalis, a finding suggestive of antigenic drive.

To prepare the library, the immunoSEQ multiplex PCR assay was applied. For TCR sequencing, RNA was extracted from every sample and reverse transcribed into cDNA to serve as template. SuperScript III was used for first-strand cDNA synthesis, primed with a 2:1 mix of oligo-dT and random hexamers. Amplification bias was assessed with a synthetic immune receptor repertoire, and residual bias was removed computationally. As for the original processing: After raw reads were preprocessed to remove errors, the CDR3 was defined following IMGT conventions as running from the conserved cysteine to phenylalanine. Clonality was computed as 1 minus the Shannon entropy, with the entropy normalized by log2 of the number of productive unique TCRs. CD4 or CD8 identity of scalp clones was inferred by cross-referencing scalp TCRbeta sequences with sorted blood CD4 and CD8 repertoires. TCRdb took over this immuneACCESS table, retaining in-frame rearrangements with V and J assigned. Such tables are incomplete; in checked studies, under half of the missing clones stem from an unresolved V gene, and the remainder is unexplained. Clone size and the V and J calls come from that table; the DNA yielded D and trimming. For this sample the table gives under 350,000 clones, of which roughly 60% were detected only once. 1.8% of the sample lies in the top ten.

With respect to this clone: Which antigen it targets is not known. Qualities for individual bases were not recorded, and no much larger clone is one base off.

Including the terminal cysteine and phenylalanine, the CDR3 comprises 14 residues. The kept DNA is CDR3 alone, 42 bases in frame from the first base. The germline V gene specifies SNHLY as CDR1 and FYNNEI as CDR2. Trimmed from V: 4 bases; trimmed from J: 1 base; junction bases lacking a gene match: 4. The time point label corresponds to: around 26 weeks on oral tofacitinib. The treatment or condition label corresponds to: oral pan-JAK inhibitor, 5-10 mg twice daily. From alopecia areata patients, peripheral blood was collected along with lesional scalp punch biopsies. PBMCs were isolated by density centrifugation and stained for CD3, CD4 and CD8, and CD4+ and CD8+ T cells were sorted on a FACSAria.

The rearrangement joined TRBV2 to TRBJ2-7; TRBD1 lines up with 7 middle nucleotides. The sample in question was CD4+ T cells sorted from blood, obtained at week 24, from a patient treated with tofacitinib. This TCR derives from a human donor with alopecia areata. The CDR3 loop reads CASSVTGVSYEQYF. In nucleotide form, the sequence is TGTGCCAGCAGTGTTACAGGGGTTTCCTACGAGCAGTACTTC.